The text below deals with one T cell receptor beta chain. This clone has a count of ten or more. The antigen it binds to is not known. Nothing much larger sits one base from this clone, and base qualities are not available. The data were taken from a study of T cell responses to AZD1222 COVID-19 vaccine (dated by TCRdb to the early 2020s). Study-wide context: AZD1222 recipients whose second dose came at about 4 weeks and those whose second dose came at about 12 weeks were combined into one group, since spike-specific TCR depth and breadth did not differ between the two schedules. A total of approximately 230 trial participants underwent TCR sequencing, of whom 200 to 220 received two doses of AZD1222 and about 25 received two doses of the MenACWY control vaccine. Trial participants were enrolled into age subgroups of 18-55, 56-69 and 70-plus years, which contained about 150, 27 and 61 TCR-sequenced participants, respectively. What the study reported, not specific to this receptor: Conclusions about previously exposed vaccinees were limited because only six AZD1222 recipients were SARS-CoV-2 seropositive at baseline. Nearly half of unique spike-specific TCRs reportedly recognized epitopes outside regions mutated in the B.1.351 and B.1.1.7 variants. CD4 TCRs associated with the vaccine covered the entire spike protein, and the dominant responses were in regions 160-218 and 743-854. The 56-69-year group was small, and its depth increase did not reach significance, likely because of low power. No day 14 peak-response samples were available, so repertoires were characterized only after the peak T cell response. A significant rise in spike-specific TCR breadth and depth was observed after two AZD1222 doses relative to day 0 and relative to MenACWY recipients. Participants were mostly white British and included more females than males, and it was suggested by the authors that clonal diversity may have been underestimated.

The sample's time point label, in plain terms: baseline before first vaccination. Vaccinee samples came from UK trials COV001 and COV002, including a single-blind randomized controlled phase 2/3 trial of AZD1222 (ChAdOx1 nCoV-19) in healthy adults. Trial participant PBMC samples were collected at day 0 and day 28 after the second dose for TCRbeta chain sequencing. The CDR3 regions of human TCRbeta chains were analyzed by immunosequencing. Per the original workflow: TCRs in the repertoires were compared against a reference library of SARS-CoV-2-specific TCRs that had been generated with the MIRA antigen-specificity platform. Breadth was defined as the fraction of unique TCRs that were SARS-CoV-2-associated. Depth was defined as the fraction of total T cells that were SARS-CoV-2-associated. Each spike-specific TCR was assigned to its reactive spike region and to a CD4 or CD8 class using the MIRA data. Log10-transformed breadth and depth values were compared by one-way ANOVA with Sidak's multiple comparisons tests. The clones in this table, taken by TCRdb from immuneACCESS, are in-frame only. Not every clone is retained; where verified, under half of the shortfall comes from an unresolved V gene, and the cause of the rest is unknown. V, J and clone size were drawn from that table, and D and trimming were deduced from the DNA. In all, the sample holds about 120,000 clones, and approximately 85% of those were seen once. The top ten clonotypes cover approximately 8.8% of the sample.

The CDR3 goes from the cysteine to the phenylalanine over 14 residues. Only CDR3 DNA remains: 42 bases, in frame from the first base. Relative to germline, V is missing 7 bases and J is missing 1 base, with 9 bases of the junction outside any gene match. For CDR1 and CDR2, the germline V gene lists SQVTM and ANQGSEA. This TCR came from an adult in good health. The chain is made from TRBV29-1 and TRBJ1-1; TRBD1 lines up with 7 middle nucleotides. The specimen was peripheral blood, collected on day 0 of AZD1222 vaccination. The sequence in DNA is TGCAGCGCTGTGGGGGCAGGGGGGAACACTGAAGCTTTCTTT. It specifies CSAVGAGGNTEAFF.